The 10 T cell receptor beta chains reported below all come from one sample, sequenced in a study of CD8 T cells in ankylosing spondylitis. Study findings and constraints: For ankylosing spondylitis blood, a TCR beta motif of fewer than 10 highly homologous variants appeared characteristic.

TCRdb used MiXCR to reprocess the 5' RACE reads, holding one entry per CDR3 protein. The repertoire consists of fewer than 400,000 distinct CDR3 sequences, with roughly 8% occurring once and the leading ten covering 13% to 15%. The antigens of these receptors remain unknown. The sequencing sample was made of blood, either unsorted or a sorted T cell fraction (not recorded which). All receptors come from a male donor with ankylosing spondylitis.

This clonotype was recorded at least ten times. The chain uses TRBV6-1 and TRBJ2-1; D is ambiguous. Germline-derived CDR1 and CDR2 are MNHNS and SASEGT. V shed 7 bases and J shed 2 bases, with 12 bases lying between them. This CDR3 is 14 amino acids long. CDR3 in DNA: TGTGCCAGCACGTGGAGTGACCCCTACAATGAGCAGTTCTTC. Encoded protein: CASTWSDPYNEQFF.

The genes are TRBV20-1 and TRBJ1-1; D gene unclear. From germline, CDR1 is DFQATT and CDR2 SNEGSKA (reference sequence). The CDR3 consists of 17 residues. V gave up 6 bases and J gave up 1 base, with 24 bases separating them. DNA for the CDR3: TGCAGTGCCCGGGTGGAGGTGTCGGCCTGGGGGAACACTGAAGCTTTCTTT. It codes for CSARVEVSAWGNTEAFF.

This clonotype was seen ten or more times. The CDR3 DNA reads as TGTGCCAGCAGCTTAAGGGACAGGGGTGACGAGCAGTACTTC. It encodes CASSLRDRGDEQYF. The V and J genes are TRBV7-6 and TRBJ2-7; 10 bases match TRBD1. V gave up 2 bases and J gave up 5 bases; unmatched junction bases: 3. Germline values: CDR1 SGHVS, CDR2 FNYEAQ. The CDR3 contains 14 residues. The entire variable domain, with the rest obtained from reference TRBV7-6 and TRBJ2-7, is as follows: GAGVSQSPRYKVTKRGQDVALRCDPISGHVSLYWYRQALGQGPEFLTYFNYEAQQDKSGLPNDRFSAERPEGSISTLTIQRTEQRDSAMYRCASSLRDRGDEQYFGPGTRLTVT.

There are a few counts of this clonotype. The chain carries TRBV20-1 and TRBJ1-5; D not certain. Germline loops: CDR1 DFQATT, CDR2 SNEGSKA (reference sequence). Trimming stripped 3 bases from V and 6 bases from J, with 15 bases between. The CDR3 is 14 residues long. This chain's CDR3 is CSASMSVVGQPQHF. The CDR3 DNA reads as TGCAGTGCTAGTATGTCGGTAGTGGGTCAGCCCCAGCATTTT.

The chain combines TRBV30 with TRBJ2-3; D uncertain. V was pared by 1 base and J by 5 bases, with 7 bases between. The V gene's germline CDR1 is GTSNPN and CDR2 SVGIG (reference sequence). The CDR3 has 12 residues. Here the CDR3 DNA reads TGTGCCTGGAGTGCCGCCTTAGATACGCAGTATTTT. It yields the protein CAWSAALDTQYF.

This clonotype was counted between two and nine times. The chain employs TRBV29-1 and TRBJ2-6; D possibly corresponds to TRBD2 (5 bases). Germline V gives CDR1 SQVTM, CDR2 ANQGSEA. The length of the CDR3 is 13 residues. The V gene lost 4 bases and the J gene lost 4 bases, with 8 bases spanning the gap. The CDR3 is CSVGGLGANVLTF. The CDR3, as DNA: TGCAGCGTTGGAGGGCTCGGGGCCAACGTCCTGACTTTC.

This clonotype was counted at least ten times. The chain carries TRBV10-3 and TRBJ2-3; TRBD2 matches 9 bases. The ends lost 7 bases at V and 4 bases at J; junction bases unmatched: 3. CDR1 is ENHRY and CDR2 is SYGVKD in the germline V gene. This CDR3 has 13 residues. In DNA form, the CDR3 reads TGTGCCATCAACAAGCGGGAGGCAGATACGCAGTATTTT. This codes for CAINKREADTQYF.

This clonotype came up many times. CDR3 sequence reads: CASINRTGPTGELFF. CDR3 in DNA: TGTGCCAGTATTAACCGGACAGGGCCTACCGGGGAGCTGTTTTTT. The V and J genes are TRBV2 and TRBJ2-2, with 8 nucleotides matching TRBD1. Trimming removed 9 bases from V and 5 bases from J; junction bases left unmatched: 11. Germline V CDR1 and CDR2: SNHLY, FYNNEI. The CDR3 runs 15 residues.

The V call is TRBV7-2, the J call TRBJ2-1, with D perhaps matching TRBD1 (6 bases). V dropped 5 bases and J dropped 8 bases, with 19 bases sitting between them. CDR1 is SGHTA, CDR2 FQGNSA, per germline. This CDR3 is 15 amino acids long. CDR3 loop: CASSPQGPPPDEQFF. DNA of the CDR3: TGTGCCAGCAGCCCACAGGGACCACCCCCGGATGAGCAGTTCTTC.

This clonotype was counted between two and nine times. This chain joins TRBV7-9 and TRBJ1-2; 8 bases align to TRBD1. With 7 bases clipped from V and 7 bases from J, the junction kept 11 bases outside the gene matches. The CDR3 runs 14 residues. Germline CDR1 SEHNR, CDR2 FQNEAQ (reference sequence). In nucleotides, the CDR3 is TGTGCCAGCACCCCGATCCAGGGGGCTGGTGGCTACACCTTC. Translation: CASTPIQGAGGYTF.